The next 32 T cell receptor beta chains were all read from a single sample in a study of T cell responses to AZD1222 COVID-19 vaccine. This table comes from immunoSEQ multiplex PCR, and its TCRdb copy is limited to in-frame clones, with some not included. Here the sample spans 130,000 or so clones, 75% to 85% being singletons. The source was peripheral blood, collected 28 days after the second AZD1222 dose. The receptors originated from an adult who received the AZD1222 COVID-19 vaccine.

The chain couples TRBV3-1 (or the pseudogene TRBV3-2) to TRBJ1-2; 7 nucleotides line up with TRBD1. Per the germline V gene, CDR1 is LGHDT and CDR2 is YNNKEL (reference sequence). This CDR3 region has 14 residues. The ends lost 3 bases at V and 4 bases at J; junction bases unmatched: 5. The CDR3 DNA sequence: TGTGCCAGCAGCCACACAGGGGCGATCTATGGCTACACCTTC. Amino acids: CASSHTGAIYGYTF.

This chain uses TRBV28 with TRBJ2-2; unclear D gene. The CDR3 runs 17 residues. The V gene lost 2 bases and the J gene lost 0 bases, with 13 bases spanning the gap. Germline lookup yields CDR1 MDHEN and CDR2 SYDVKM. The CDR3 is CASSLRHLFANTGELFF. CDR3 bases: TGTGCCAGCAGTTTACGCCACTTGTTCGCGAACACCGGGGAGCTGTTTTTT.

The V and J genes are TRBV7-2 and TRBJ1-6; D unclear. This CDR3 is 16 amino acids long. V shed 1 base and J shed 0 bases, with 7 bases lying between them. Germline CDR1 SGHTA, CDR2 FQGNSA. The CDR3 region has the DNA TGTGCCAGCAGCTTAGGAAGGAGCTCCTATAATTCACCCCTCCACTTT. It is translated as CASSLGRSSYNSPLHF.

V is TRBV28 and J is TRBJ1-6; the D gene is possibly TRBD1 (5 bases). Germline V gene sequence: CDR1 MDHEN, CDR2 SYDVKM. This CDR3 has 15 amino acids. V dropped 3 bases and J dropped 10 bases, with 16 bases sitting between them. CDR3 DNA: TGTGCCAGCAGTTTCGGACGGGGCAGAGGCTCACCCCTCCACTTT. Encoded protein: CASSFGRGRGSPLHF.

V and J are TRBV7-2 and TRBJ1-4; TRBD1 might be the D (6 bases). Trimming pared 2 bases from V and 16 bases from J, leaving 17 bases between. This CDR3 has 13 amino acids. CDR1 and CDR2 (germline): SGHTA, FQGNSA. The CDR3 DNA reads as TGTGCCAGCAGCTTAACAGGGACCACATATGCGTTTTTT. This encodes CASSLTGTTYAFF. Combining the CDR3 with reference TRBV7-2 and TRBJ1-4 gives the whole variable domain GAGVSQSPSNKVTEKGKDVELRCDPISGHTALYWYRQSLGQGLEFLIYFQGNSAPDKSGLPSDRFSAERTGGSVSTLTIQRTQQEDSAVYLCASSLTGTTYAFFGSGTQLSVL.

The gene calls are TRBV25-1 and TRBJ1-1; possibly TRBD1 for D (5 bases). V lost 8 bases, J lost 0 bases, and 10 bases lay in between. The CDR3 runs 13 residues. Germline V gene lookup returns CDR1 MGHDK and CDR2 SYGVNS. CDR3 amino acids: CASRGSMNTEAFF. In DNA, the CDR3 is TGTGCCAGCCGGGGCAGCATGAACACTGAAGCTTTCTTT.

This chain links TRBV12-2 with TRBJ2-3; the D segment call TRBD2 is taken from the table without a DNA check. TRBV12-2 represents a pseudogene. CDR3 length: 22 residues. The CDR3 protein is CASRLVDGGVSSGGKGTDTQYF. CDR3 bases: TGTGCAAGTCGCTTAGTTGATGGCGGCGTGTCTAGCGGGGGAAAGGGCACAGATACGCAGTATTTT.

This clone showed up just once. The chain combines TRBV5-8 with TRBJ1-3; 8 bases line up with TRBD1. Germline values: CDR1 SGHTS, CDR2 YDEGEE. Trimming at V came to 2 bases and at J to 0 bases, leaving 1 base not matched to a gene. CDR3 length: 15 residues. CDR3 sequence reads: CASSFRGLSGNTIYF. The CDR3 bases are TGTGCCAGCAGCTTCAGGGGGCTCTCTGGAAACACCATATATTTT.

The genes are TRBV5-4 and TRBJ2-7, with D unresolved. The CDR3 loop spans 13 amino acids. Germline-derived CDR1 and CDR2 are SGHNT and YYREEE (reference sequence). With 1 base removed from V and 5 bases from J, the gap between germline ends came to 10 bases. The CDR3 DNA reads TGTGCCAGCAGCTTGCAAGGGTCCGACGAGCAGTACTTC. Protein product: CASSLQGSDEQYF.

V usage is TRBV14 and J usage is TRBJ2-7, with D unresolved. Germline values: CDR1 SGHDN, CDR2 FVKESK. This CDR3 has 15 residues. V gave up 4 bases and J gave up 3 bases, with 16 bases separating them. In DNA form, the CDR3 reads TGTGCCAGCAGCCCCTTGGGCTCCAATGTCTACGAGCAGTACTTC. Its translation: CASSPLGSNVYEQYF.

This chain links TRBV7-6 with TRBJ2-7; D not certain. CDR3 length: 14 residues. V lost 1 base and J lost 1, with 8 bases in between. Per the germline V gene, CDR1 is SGHVS and CDR2 is FNYEAQ. For the CDR3, the DNA is TGTGCCAGCAGCTTAGGAGACGGTTCCTACGAGCAGTACTTC. Translating gives CASSLGDGSYEQYF.

The chain is built from TRBV5-5 and TRBJ2-3, with D unclear. The CDR3 totals 12 residues. V lost 1 base to trimming and J lost 6 bases, with 6 bases between them. Per germline, CDR1 SGHKS and CDR2 YYEKEE (reference sequence). This CDR3 reads CASSLPGDTQYF. DNA for the CDR3: TGTGCCAGCAGCTTGCCCGGGGATACGCAGTATTTT. Together with reference TRBV5-5 and TRBJ2-3, the CDR3 gives the full variable domain: DAGVTQSPTHLIKTRGQQVTLRCSPISGHKSVSWYQQVLGQGPQFIFQYYEKEERGRGNFPDRFSARQFPNYSSELNVNALLLGDSALYLCASSLPGDTQYFGPGTRLTVL.

This clone was recorded many times. V usage is TRBV5-6 and J usage is TRBJ1-5; perhaps TRBD1 as D (5 bases). Germline V gene data show CDR1 as SGHDT and CDR2 as YYEEEE. With 7 bases removed from V and 7 bases from J, the gap between germline ends came to 12 bases. The CDR3 length is 12 residues. The CDR3 here is CASGSGTQPQHF. CDR3 nucleotides: TGTGCCAGCGGCTCGGGGACCCAGCCCCAGCATTTT.

The V call is TRBV11-2, the J call TRBJ1-4, with D unclear. Germline CDR1 SGHAT, CDR2 FQNNGV. Deletions cut 5 bases from V and 4 bases from J, with 8 bases between. CDR3 length: 13 residues. The CDR3 spells CASSRLGNEKLFF. The CDR3 DNA reads TGTGCCAGCAGCCGCCTGGGTAATGAAAAACTGTTTTTT.

The chain is built from TRBV14 and TRBJ2-2, with TRBD1 identical over 7 bases. J lost 5 bases, V lost 3 bases, and 12 bases had no gene match. The CDR3 loop spans 17 amino acids. Germline CDR1 is SGHDN and CDR2 is FVKESK. The CDR3 reads CASSHNTGTVLTGELFF. The CDR3 DNA sequence: TGTGCCAGCAGCCACAACACCGGGACAGTATTAACCGGGGAGCTGTTTTTT.

This clone was observed a handful of times. The CDR3 here is CASSLGQNYGYTF. CDR3 coding DNA: TGTGCCAGCAGCTTGGGACAGAACTATGGCTACACCTTC. The chain carries TRBV3-1 (or the pseudogene TRBV3-2) and TRBJ1-2; 7 positions match TRBD1. Per germline, CDR1 LGHDT and CDR2 YNNKEL (reference sequence). CDR3 length: 13 residues. V shed 5 bases and J 2 bases; nucleotides not matched to a gene: 2.

The chain is built from TRBV11-2 and TRBJ1-4, with D unclear. This CDR3 has 15 amino acids. Germline V gene lookup returns CDR1 SGHAT and CDR2 FQNNGV. Between the trimmed V and J ends, which lost 1 base and 8 bases, there was a span of 14 bases. The CDR3 bases are TGTGCCAGCAGCTTAGGCGATCGGGGAGGAGAAAAACTGTTTTTT. Amino acid sequence: CASSLGDRGGEKLFF. Full variable domain (rest looked up from reference TRBV11-2 and TRBJ1-4): EAGVAQSPRYKIIEKRQSVAFWCNPISGHATLYWYQQILGQGPKLLIQFQNNGVVDDSQLPKDRFSAERLKGVDSTLKIQPAKLEDSAVYLCASSLGDRGGEKLFFGSGTQLSVL.

V and J are TRBV4-3 and TRBJ2-6; 14 bases align to TRBD2. V was clipped by 4 bases and J by 3 bases; unmatched bases: 5. The CDR3 runs 18 residues. CDR1 is LGHNA, CDR2 YSLEER, per germline. The chain's CDR3 is CASSLATSGGDGANVLTF. In DNA form, the CDR3 reads TGCGCCAGCAGCCTCGCGACTAGCGGGGGGGATGGGGCCAACGTCCTGACTTTC.

There are many counts of this clone. The chain joins TRBV7-3 to TRBJ2-7; 12 nucleotides agree with TRBD2. The ends lost 5 bases at V and 1 base at J; junction bases unmatched: 3. CDR3 length equals 15 residues. Germline V lookup: CDR1 SGHTA, CDR2 FQGTGA. For the CDR3, the DNA is TGTGCCAGCAGCACACTAGCGGGGGGTTCCTACGAGCAGTACTTC. As protein: CASSTLAGGSYEQYF.

The chain is built from TRBV2 and TRBJ1-3; D gene ambiguous. The germline V gene encodes CDR1 SNHLY and CDR2 FYNNEI. The CDR3 extends over 13 amino acids. Trimming took off 1 base at V and 4 bases at J, with 5 bases between the two ends. As DNA, the CDR3 is TGTGCCAGCAGTGAAGTGGAGGGAAACACCATATATTTT. Protein product: CASSEVEGNTIYF. Together with reference TRBV2 and TRBJ1-3, the CDR3 gives the full variable domain: EPEVTQTPSHQVTQMGQEVILRCVPISNHLYFYWYRQILGQKVEFLVSFYNNEISEKSEIFDDQFSVERPDGSNFTLKIRSTKLEDSAMYFCASSEVEGNTIYFGEGSWLTVV.

This chain's CDR3 is CATFWDRGSSDTQYF. The CDR3 coding sequence is TGTGCCACGTTTTGGGACAGGGGCTCTTCGGATACGCAGTATTTT. The J gene is TRBJ2-3, the V gene TRBV28; TRBD1 agrees at 10 bases. This CDR3 has 15 amino acids. Germline V gene sequence: CDR1 MDHEN, CDR2 SYDVKM. The junction had 13 bases not matched to a gene; V was cut back by 10 bases and J by 6 bases.

This clone was picked up a small number of times. The DNA for the CDR3 is TGTGCCAGCAGCTTGTCAGGGGATGGGACCTACGAGCAGTACTTC. Translation: CASSLSGDGTYEQYF. The chain combines TRBV7-9 with TRBJ2-7; a possible D gene is TRBD1 (6 bases). Per the germline V gene, CDR1 is SEHNR and CDR2 is FQNEAQ (reference sequence). Trimming removed 3 bases from V and 2 bases from J, with 14 bases in between. This CDR3 is built from 15 residues. The whole variable domain, filled in from reference TRBV7-9 and TRBJ2-7, reads DTGVSQNPRHKITKRGQNVTFRCDPISEHNRLYWYRQTLGQGPEFLTYFQNEAQLEKSRLLSDRFSAERPKGSFSTLEIQRTEQGDSAMYLCASSLSGDGTYEQYFGPGTRLTVT.

The chain joins TRBV3-1 (or the pseudogene TRBV3-2) to TRBJ2-5; possibly TRBD2 for D (6 bases). Between the trimmed V and J ends, which lost 4 bases and 2 bases, there was a span of 20 bases. Germline CDR1 is LGHDT and CDR2 is YNNKEL (reference sequence). CDR3 length: 17 residues. CDR3 region: CASSLGPGGAAQETQYF. The CDR3 bases are TGTGCCAGCAGCCTTGGGCCCGGCGGGGCGGCGCAAGAGACCCAGTACTTC.

The CDR3 is CASSLLADRAQETQYF. Here the CDR3 DNA reads TGCGCCAGCAGCTTGCTGGCCGACAGGGCCCAAGAGACCCAGTACTTC. The genes are TRBV5-1 and TRBJ2-5; 7 bases match TRBD1. The CDR3 extends over 16 amino acids. V shed 1 base, J shed 1 base, and the junction held 7 bases outside the gene matches. Germline CDR1 is SGHRS and CDR2 is YFSETQ.

V gene TRBV19 combines with J gene TRBJ2-7; no clear D. This CDR3 comprises 16 residues. The germline V gene has CDR1 LNHDA and CDR2 SQIVND (reference sequence). Trimming shortened V by 3 bases and J by 0 bases, and 15 bases separated the two germline ends. DNA for the CDR3: TGTGCCAGTAGTATCAACACGCCGGGCCCCTCCTACGAGCAGTACTTC. It encodes CASSINTPGPSYEQYF.

The V gene is TRBV4-3, the J gene TRBJ2-1; D is uncertain. The CDR3 runs 14 residues. Deletions cut 2 bases from V and 3 bases from J, with 8 bases between. Germline V gives CDR1 LGHNA, CDR2 YSLEER. CDR3 sequence reads: CASSQRTYYNEQFF. CDR3 in DNA: TGCGCCAGCAGCCAAAGAACCTACTACAATGAGCAGTTCTTC.

The rearrangement links TRBV7-2 to TRBJ2-7; 7 bases fit TRBD1. V lost 1 base, J lost 5 bases, and 8 bases stayed unmatched. Per germline, CDR1 SGHTA and CDR2 FQGNSA. This CDR3 is 15 amino acids long. CDR3 in DNA: TGTGCCAGCAGCTTAGATCCAGGGGGTTACGACGAGCAGTACTTC. Protein sequence: CASSLDPGGYDEQYF.

J is TRBJ1-2 and V is TRBV7-8; D remains unclear. With 4 bases removed from V and 8 bases from J, the gap between germline ends came to 14 bases. The germline V gene encodes CDR1 SGHVS and CDR2 FQNEAQ. The CDR3 sequence is 13 residues long. This CDR3 reads CASSWEVAAGYTF. CDR3 DNA sequence: TGTGCCAGCAGCTGGGAGGTGGCCGCGGGCTACACCTTC.

The V gene is TRBV7-2, the J gene TRBJ1-2, with 8 bases identical to TRBD1. The CDR3 sequence is 14 residues long. The V gene end was trimmed by 4 bases and the J gene end by 8 bases; junction bases not matched to a gene: 9. Germline loops: CDR1 SGHTA, CDR2 FQGNSA. CDR3 nucleotide sequence: TGTGCCAGCAGCTCCCGGGACAGGAGTTTGGGCTACACCTTC. It is translated as CASSSRDRSLGYTF.

The chain couples TRBV7-2 to TRBJ2-3, with a possible D match to TRBD2 (6 bases). This CDR3 has 13 amino acids. The ends were cut back, 5 bases at V and 6 bases at J, with 12 bases in the middle. Germline lookup yields CDR1 SGHTA and CDR2 FQGNSA. CDR3 residues: CASSHPRGDTQYF. In DNA, the CDR3 is TGTGCCAGCAGCCATCCACGGGGGGATACGCAGTATTTT. Full variable domain (remainder filled in from reference TRBV7-2 and TRBJ2-3): GAGVSQSPSNKVTEKGKDVELRCDPISGHTALYWYRQSLGQGLEFLIYFQGNSAPDKSGLPSDRFSAERTGGSVSTLTIQRTQQEDSAVYLCASSHPRGDTQYFGPGTRLTVL.

This chain connects TRBV30 to TRBJ1-6; D unresolved. CDR3 size: 12 residues. Per the germline V gene, CDR1 is GTSNPN and CDR2 is SVGIG (reference sequence). V dropped 5 bases and J dropped 10 bases, with 12 bases sitting between them. The CDR3 DNA sequence: TGTGCCTGGGGTCGATCGGTGTCACCCCTCCACTTT. Its protein product is CAWGRSVSPLHF.

The rearrangement uses TRBV7-8 and TRBJ2-7, with 7 bases lining up with TRBD2. The CDR3 sequence is 10 residues long. V dropped 4 bases and J dropped 12; count of bases not matched to a gene: 3. Per the germline V gene, CDR1 is SGHVS and CDR2 is FQNEAQ. The CDR3 region has the DNA TGTGCCAGCAGCTGGGGGGGGTGGTACTTC. This gives the protein CASSWGGWYF.